The T cell receptor beta chain under discussion was sequenced for a study of molecular identifiers for immune sequencing clone quantification. Across the whole study: Naive CD8 cell RNA, from roughly 18,000 or 92,000 cells, was split five ways in replicates, with four sequenced.

Methods described previously, with TCR primers listed, were used for bulk TCR libraries. TCRdb analysed the PCR reads with MiXCR anew, one entry per CDR3 protein. The sample has more than 450,000 distinct CDR3 sequences; about 25% are singletons. The germline V gene encodes CDR1 MNHEY and CDR2 SVGEGT. The CDR3 has 18 amino acids. V trimming: 0 bases; J trimming: 1 base; junction bases outside the gene matches: 6. This clonotype was counted a few times. The sequenced sample was naive CD8+ T cells from blood, with Jurkat cell RNA spiked in. This sample's subset: FACS-sorted CD8+CD4-CCR7+CD45RA+ naive T cells. This rearrangement joins TRBV6-2 or TRBV6-3 to TRBJ2-6, with 7 bases lining up with TRBD1. The TCR originated in a human donor in good health. Some libraries in this study had Jurkat cell RNA spiked in. CDR3 amino acids: CASSYSGTVHSGANVLTF. The CDR3 nucleotides read TGTGCCAGCAGTTACTCGGGGACAGTGCATTCTGGGGCCAACGTCCTGACTTTC.